Reported below is one T cell receptor (beta chain). No cognate antigen has been identified for it. Mismatch with germline at one junction end may stem from a read error. CDR1 DFQATT and CDR2 SNEGSKA were looked up in the germline V gene (reference sequence). The CDR3 covers 11 residues, taking in both the cysteine and the phenylalanine. Only CDR3 DNA remains: 33 bases, in frame from the first base. This specimen belongs to a study of post-analysis software for immune sequencing data (dated by TCRdb to the mid-2010s). In the study overall: Disease courses on record covered relapsing-remitting, secondary progressive and progressive-relapsing multiple sclerosis, though some patients had no subtype annotation. The multiple sclerosis patient repertoires were compared with roughly twelve previously published healthy control repertoires from donors aged about 6 to 26 years. A subset of samples was prepared in parallel using single-end sample barcoding, then pooled and co-amplified after Illumina adapter ligation. Broader findings and caveats from the paper: Normalized Chao1 diversity was significantly lower in multiple sclerosis patients than controls, suggesting substantial peripheral T-cell clonal expansion. The control group was slightly older than the multiple sclerosis patient group. Significantly higher frequencies in patients than in controls were found for five or six TRBV segments, including TRBV5-6, TRBV5-1 and TRBV20-1. When samples were clustered directly using the F measure, samples prepared in the same batch co-clustered strongly, which prompted a batch-effect correction.

TCR beta repertoires were profiled from peripheral blood of approximately 13 young patients with multiple sclerosis to demonstrate the VDJtools post-analysis software. The multiple sclerosis patients were children and adolescents between roughly 6 and 16 years of age. The protocol used for the library was PCR. Instrument on record: Illumina HiSeq 2500. To reduce PCR and sequencing biases, unique molecular identifiers were built into the TCR beta cDNA libraries. Roughly 500,000 cDNA molecules were obtained per 1 to 10 million input T cells, so each molecule approximated one T cell. The patient libraries were prepared and sequenced using the same protocol as the earlier healthy control dataset. Samples belonging to the same batch were prepared together, multiplexed and sequenced on a shared HiSeq lane. The study's processing was this. MIGEC handled the raw barcoded reads, throwing out single-read molecular identifier groups before consensus assembly and CDR3 extraction. VDJtools was used for post-analysis of the clonotype tables, with diversity normalized by down-sampling every dataset to the smallest sample size. To correct batch-related cross-sample contamination, repertoire overlap clustering matched CDR3 amino acid sequences but not nucleotide sequences. TCRdb handled the public reads itself, with Q25 trimming in fastp and clone calling in MiXCR, and kept productive beta chains. Each CDR3 protein gets just one entry, which takes the most common genes and DNA from the rows behind it. TCRdb's processing, not the study's, gives the V and J calls here. Here the sample has 350,000 to 450,000 distinct CDR3 sequences; about 40% occur a single time. The ten largest clones represent 7.6% of the sample.

The chain joins TRBV20-1 to TRBJ1-1; no D gene is confidently identified. The sequenced sample was blood. The receptor comes from a girl aged 2-10 years with multiple sclerosis. CDR3 reads: CSARGNSEAFF. DNA sequence: TGCAGTGCTAGGGGGAACAGTGAAGCTTTCTTT.